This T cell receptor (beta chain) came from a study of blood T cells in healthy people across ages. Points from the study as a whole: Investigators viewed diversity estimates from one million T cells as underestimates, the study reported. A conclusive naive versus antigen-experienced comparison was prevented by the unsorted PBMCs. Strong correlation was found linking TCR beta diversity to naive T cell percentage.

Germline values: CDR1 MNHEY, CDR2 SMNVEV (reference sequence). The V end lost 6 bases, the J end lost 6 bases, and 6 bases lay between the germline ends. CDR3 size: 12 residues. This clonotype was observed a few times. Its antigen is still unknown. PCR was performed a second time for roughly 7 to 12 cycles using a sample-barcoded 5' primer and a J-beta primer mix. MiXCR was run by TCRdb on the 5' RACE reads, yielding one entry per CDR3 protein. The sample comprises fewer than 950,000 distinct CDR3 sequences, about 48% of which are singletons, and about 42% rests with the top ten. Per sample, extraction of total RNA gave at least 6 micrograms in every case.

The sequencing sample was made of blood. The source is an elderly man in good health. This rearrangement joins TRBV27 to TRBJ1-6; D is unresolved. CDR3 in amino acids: CASRLGNSPLHF. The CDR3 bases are TGTGCCAGCAGACTCGGTAATTCACCCCTCCACTTT.